This T cell receptor beta chain is drawn from a study of cytomegalovirus exposure and HLA in healthy donors. This CDR3 is 11 amino acids long. CDR1 and CDR2 from the germline V gene are MNHEY and SVGAGI. Trimming pared 6 bases from V and 3 bases from J, leaving 5 bases between. About this clone: Its antigen is unknown.

The study ran its PCR with 60 Vbeta and 13 Jbeta primers. Sequencing was performed with immunoSEQ multiplex PCR; in TCRdb, only in-frame clones are kept and a portion is missing. The sample contains roughly 150,000 clones, approximately 80% of which appear only once. Points from the study as a whole: In an earlier analysis, about 87% or about 30%: the productive usage of most TCR beta V segments. The classifier reportedly diagnosed cytomegalovirus status with high sensitivity and specificity. When a later analysis was performed, an Asian-associated ancestry cluster reportedly had fewer N-insertions than the 666-donor mean.

The chain has TRBV6-5 and TRBJ1-1; D is uncertain. The sequenced material came from PBMCs. This TCR derives from a man younger than 40 in good health and CMV-seronegative. The CDR3 here is CASSRYTEAFF. For the CDR3, the DNA is TGTGCCAGCAGCAGGTACACTGAAGCTTTCTTT.